This record concerns one T cell receptor (beta chain) sequence. Clones were sequenced by immunoSEQ multiplex PCR, and TCRdb holds only the in-frame ones, with some missing. The data show some 120,000 clones, around 90% seen once. This entry is derived from a study of T cell responses to AZD1222 COVID-19 vaccine. Germline CDR1 MNHEY, CDR2 SVGAGI. Trimming cost V 4 bases and J 0 bases, with 12 bases left between them. The CDR3 covers 16 residues. The TCR originated in an adult who received the MenACWY meningococcal vaccine as a control. The source material was peripheral blood, sampled 28 days after the second dose of the MenACWY control vaccine. V usage is TRBV6-5 and J usage is TRBJ1-4, with unresolved D. CDR3 residues: CASSSWVNATNEKLFF. In DNA, the CDR3 is TGTGCCAGCAGTTCGTGGGTCAATGCAACTAATGAAAAACTGTTTTTT.